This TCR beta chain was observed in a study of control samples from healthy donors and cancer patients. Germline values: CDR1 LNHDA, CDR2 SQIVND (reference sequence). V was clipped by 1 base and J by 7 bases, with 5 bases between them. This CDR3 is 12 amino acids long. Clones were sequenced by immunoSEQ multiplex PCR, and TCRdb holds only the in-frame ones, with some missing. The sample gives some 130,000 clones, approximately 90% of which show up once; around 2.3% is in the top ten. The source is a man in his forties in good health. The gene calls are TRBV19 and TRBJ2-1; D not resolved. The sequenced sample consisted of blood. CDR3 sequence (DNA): TGTGCCAGTAGTATAGGTGCGAATGAGCAGTTCTTC. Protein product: CASSIGANEQFF.